This entry concerns a single T cell receptor beta chain. The antigen is unknown. Peripheral blood and lesional scalp punch biopsies were taken from alopecia areata patients. TCR sequencing used cDNA made by reverse transcription of extracted RNA. TCRdb keeps only in-frame clones here, not all; method: immunoSEQ multiplex PCR. This sample has approximately 54,000 clones, with approximately 96% found just once. This entry comes from a study of CD8+ T cells in alopecia areata. Study-wide background: Treated patients swallowed 5 to 10 mg of oral tofacitinib twice daily. General study points: Higher clonality than in normal scalp was seen in lesional scalp, especially alopecia totalis/universalis. Possibly as an HLA-related effect, TCR sharing across patients appeared less clear than in mice.

This specimen was CD8+ T cells sorted from blood, taken at week 0. This TCR came from a human donor with alopecia areata.

The CDR3 loop is CASSSTSGGAYEQYF. CDR3 in DNA: TGTGCCAGCAGCTCTACTAGCGGGGGGGCCTACGAGCAGTACTTC. This chain joins TRBV5-6 and TRBJ2-7; 13 nucleotides match TRBD2. The V gene's germline CDR1 is SGHDT and CDR2 YYEEEE. The CDR3 sequence is 15 residues long. The trim removed 3 bases at V and 2 bases at J, leaving 2 bases unmatched.